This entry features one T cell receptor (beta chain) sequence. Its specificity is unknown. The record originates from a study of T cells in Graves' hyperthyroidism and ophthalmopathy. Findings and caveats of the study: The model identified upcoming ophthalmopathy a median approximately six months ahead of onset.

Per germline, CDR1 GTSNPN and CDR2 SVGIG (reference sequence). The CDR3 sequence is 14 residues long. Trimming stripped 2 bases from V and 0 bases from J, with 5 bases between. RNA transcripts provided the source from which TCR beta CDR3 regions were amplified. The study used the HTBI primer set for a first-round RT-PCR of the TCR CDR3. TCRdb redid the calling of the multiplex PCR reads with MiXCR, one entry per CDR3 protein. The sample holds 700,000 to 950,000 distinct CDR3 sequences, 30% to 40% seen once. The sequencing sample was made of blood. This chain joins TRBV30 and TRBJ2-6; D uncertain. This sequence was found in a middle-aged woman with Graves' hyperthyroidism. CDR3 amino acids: CAWSTVSGANVLTF. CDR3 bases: TGTGCCTGGAGTACAGTCTCTGGGGCCAACGTCCTGACTTTC.